The present TCR beta chain was sequenced within a study of T cells expressing NK-cell markers. Across the study: Repertoires of TCR beta were obtained from T cells sorted as CD3+CD56+NKG2C+, CD3+CD56+NKG2C- and CD3+CD56-NKG2C+. Notes on the study in general: Dominant NKG2C+ clonotypes made up roughly 1.0-8% of CD8+ T cells in 5 or 6 donors.

TCRdb re-called the 5' RACE reads; one entry per CDR3 protein, DNA not given. The table lists about 160,000 distinct CDR3 sequences. On this clonotype: Antigen: not known.

Sequenced material: blood T cells: a sorted CD56 or NKG2C T cell subset, CD4+ or CD8+ T cells, or bulk PBMC T cells (not recorded which). The sequence was collected from a woman aged 18 to 75 in good health.

CDR3 residues: CASSLGQGSSGANVLTF. The genes are TRBV5-1 and TRBJ2-6; TCRdb names TRBD1, which stays unverified in the absence of DNA. This CDR3 comprises 17 residues. Germline V gene lookup returns CDR1 SGHRS and CDR2 YFSETQ.